This entry describes one T cell receptor beta chain. The sample originates from a study of T cells in Graves' hyperthyroidism and ophthalmopathy. Trimming removed 0 bases from V and 6 bases from J, with 11 bases in between. Germline V gene lookup returns CDR1 SGHTA and CDR2 FQGTGA. The CDR3 is 14 amino acids. RNA transcripts gave rise to amplified TCR beta CDR3 regions. The HTBI set primed first-round TCR CDR3 RT-PCR. TCRdb re-derived calls from the multiplex PCR reads in MiXCR, one entry per CDR3 protein. The data hold more than 550,000 distinct CDR3 sequences, with 45% observed a single time. The source of this sequence is an adult man with Graves' disease, either hyperthyroidism or ophthalmopathy (not recorded which). Sample: peripheral blood or thyroid tissue (not recorded which). The chain recombines TRBV7-3 with TRBJ2-5; perhaps TRBD1 as D (6 bases). The CDR3 sequence is CASSLTAGAQTQYF. As DNA, the CDR3 is TGTGCCAGCAGCTTAACGGCAGGGGCACAGACCCAGTACTTC.